Listed below are T cell receptor beta chains from one sample, sequenced in a study of cytomegalovirus exposure and HLA in healthy donors. Measured with immunoSEQ multiplex PCR; TCRdb has only the in-frame clones, and not every one. This table holds about 200,000 clones. Sequenced: PBMCs. These receptors were taken from a boy under 18 in good health and CMV-seronegative. Each CDR3 is given with its conserved first and last residue. A D gene is named only where the DNA matches it firmly.

NA	TRBJ2-1	TRBV5-1	CASSLGVEQFF	TGCGCCAGCAGCTTGGGTGTAGAGCAGTTCTTC
TRBD2	TRBJ2-3	TRBV7-2	CASSQSGETQYF	TGTGCCAGCAGCCAAAGCGGGGAGACGCAGTATTTT
TRBD1	TRBJ2-3	TRBV30	CTWATGESEQYF	TGTACCTGGGCTACAGGGGAGAGCGAGCAGTATTTT
NA	TRBJ2-3	TRBV10-3	CAISESAAGASTDTQYF	TGTGCCATCAGTGAGTCAGCGGCGGGGGCTAGCACAGATACGCAGTATTTT
NA	TRBJ2-3	TRBV5-1	CASSLLTVGDTQYF	TGCGCCAGCAGCTTGTTGACAGTGGGAGATACGCAGTATTTT
NA	TRBJ1-2	TRBV7-2	CASSSDSPGGYTF	TGTGCCAGCAGCTCCGACAGTCCCGGTGGCTACACCTTC
TRBD2	TRBJ2-7	TRBV28	CASTRGDPSGSYEQYF	TGTGCCAGCACCCGGGGGGATCCAAGCGGTTCCTACGAGCAGTACTTC
NA	TRBJ1-1	TRBV5-4	CASSSRKTEITSEAFF	TGTGCCAGCAGCTCCCGGAAGACAGAGATCACATCTGAAGCTTTCTTT
TRBD1	TRBJ1-6	TRBV27	CASSFILLQGNSPLHF	TGTGCCAGCAGTTTCATTCTGTTACAGGGGAATTCACCCCTCCACTTT
NA	TRBJ1-5	TRBV6-1	CASSEFGGSNQPQHF	TGTGCCAGCAGTGAATTCGGAGGCAGCAATCAGCCCCAGCATTTT
NA	TRBJ1-5	TRBV28	CASRTQGSNQPQHF	TGTGCCAGCAGGACCCAGGGGAGCAATCAGCCCCAGCATTTT
NA	TRBJ1-3	TRBV5-5	CASSSPSGNTIYF	TGTGCCAGCAGCTCTCCCTCTGGAAACACCATATATTTT
TRBD1	TRBJ1-5	TRBV7-2	CASSLRTGFNQPQHF	TGTGCCAGCAGCTTAAGGACAGGGTTCAATCAGCCCCAGCATTTT
NA	TRBJ1-6	TRBV25-1	CASSETKSGNSPLHF	TGTGCCAGCAGTGAGACCAAGAGCGGCAATTCACCCCTCCACTTT
TRBD1	TRBJ2-7	TRBV5-8	CASSLSGTGSIEQYF	TGTGCCAGCAGCCTATCAGGGACAGGGTCCATCGAGCAGTACTTC
TRBD1	TRBJ1-2	TRBV6-5	CASTQGQGYTF	TGTGCCAGCACCCAGGGACAGGGCTACACCTTC
NA	TRBJ2-2	TRBV6-6	CASSYVTATSTGELFF	TGTGCCAGCAGTTACGTGACGGCGACTAGCACCGGGGAGCTGTTTTTT
TRBD2	TRBJ2-5	TRBV5-6	CASSLGLAAQYF	TGTGCCAGCAGCTTGGGACTAGCGGCCCAGTACTTC
TRBD1	TRBJ2-1	TRBV9	CASSVKKGAFTNEQFF	TGTGCCAGCAGCGTTAAGAAGGGGGCCTTTACAAATGAGCAGTTCTTC
NA	TRBJ1-4	TRBV27	CASKGVYNEKLFF	TGTGCCAGCAAAGGGGTTTATAATGAAAAACTGTTTTTT
TRBD1	TRBJ1-2	TRBV30	CAWSGQGYGYTF	TGTGCCTGGAGTGGACAGGGCTATGGCTACACCTTC
NA	TRBJ2-2	TRBV5-5	CASSFSPRDTGELFF	TGTGCCAGCAGCTTTTCCCCCCGGGACACCGGGGAGCTGTTTTTT
TRBD1	TRBJ2-7	TRBV5-1	CASSSGTGFEDSFYEQYF	TGCGCCAGCAGCTCAGGGACAGGATTTGAAGATTCATTCTACGAGCAGTACTTC
TRBD2	TRBJ2-7	TRBV7-9	CASRLDSGGYEQYF	TGTGCCAGCAGGCTCGATAGCGGGGGCTACGAGCAGTACTTC
NA	TRBJ2-7	TRBV2	CASSIKYEQYF	TGTGCCAGCAGTATCAAGTACGAGCAGTACTTC
NA	TRBJ1-6	TRBV4-3	CASGRRADSPLHF	TGCGCCAGCGGAAGGCGGGCGGATTCACCCCTCCACTTT
NA	TRBJ1-2	TRBV27	CASRTHGFSNYGYTF	TGTGCCAGCAGGACCCACGGGTTTTCAAACTATGGCTACACCTTC
TRBD1	TRBJ1-6	TRBV19	CASSTGTVSSLHF	TGTGCCAGTAGTACCGGGACAGTATCGTCCCTCCACTTT
NA	TRBJ2-2	TRBV9	CASSSRRGGELFF	TGTGCCAGCAGCTCCCGCAGAGGCGGGGAGCTGTTTTTT
NA	TRBJ1-4	TRBV4-1	CASSQLGGSGEKLFF	TGCGCCAGCAGCCAGCTCGGGGGGTCTGGTGAAAAACTGTTTTTT
NA	TRBJ1-4	TRBV28	CASSTGLISTNEKLFF	TGTGCCAGCAGTACCGGACTGATTTCAACTAATGAAAAACTGTTTTTT
NA	TRBJ1-1	TRBV2	CGEGNAYTEAFF	TGTGGGGAGGGGAATGCATACACTGAAGCTTTCTTT
NA	TRBJ1-4	TRBV13	CASSVAGILTTNEKLFF	TGTGCCAGCAGCGTTGCCGGGATACTTACAACTAATGAAAAACTGTTTTTT
TRBD1	TRBJ2-3	TRBV5-1	CASSAPTGTGLTDTQYF	TGCGCCAGCAGCGCCCCAACCGGGACAGGCCTCACAGATACGCAGTATTTT
NA	TRBJ1-2	TRBV5-4	CASRNVANYGYTF	TGTGCCAGTCGCAACGTAGCTAACTATGGCTACACCTTC
TRBD1	TRBJ1-6	TRBV5-4	CASSLDGTGDSPLHF	TGTGCCAGCAGCTTGGATGGGACAGGGGATTCACCCCTCCACTTT
NA	TRBJ2-1	TRBV11-2	CASSLADRNEQFF	TGTGCCAGCAGCTTAGCCGACAGGAATGAGCAGTTCTTC
NA	TRBJ2-7	TRBV6-5	CASSHTRAYEQYF	TGTGCCAGCAGTCACACCCGTGCCTACGAGCAGTACTTC
TRBD2	TRBJ2-3	TRBV12-5	CASGFSQGLAGGSTDTQYF	TGTGCTAGTGGTTTTTCCCAGGGACTAGCGGGGGGTAGCACAGATACGCAGTATTTT
NA	TRBJ1-6	TRBV15	CATSSSSDSLHF	TGTGCCACCAGCAGCTCGAGTGATTCCCTCCACTTT
NA	TRBJ1-5	TRBV19	CASSKGQRNQPQHF	TGTGCCAGTAGTAAAGGACAACGAAATCAGCCCCAGCATTTT
NA	TRBJ2-2	TRBV7-6	CASSLSLGGATGELFF	TGTGCCAGCAGCTTGTCCTTGGGGGGGGCCACCGGGGAGCTGTTTTTT
TRBD1	TRBJ2-5	TRBV4-1	CASSLADRGQETQYF	TGCGCCAGCAGCCTCGCCGACAGGGGGCAAGAGACCCAGTACTTC
TRBD2	TRBJ2-1	TRBV5-4	CASSWGLAGYNEQFF	TGTGCCAGCAGCTGGGGACTAGCGGGCTACAATGAGCAGTTCTTC
NA	TRBJ2-3	TRBV5-1	CATKIGAGGADTQYF	TGCGCCACGAAAATCGGTGCAGGTGGCGCAGATACGCAGTATTTT
NA	TRBJ1-2	TRBV18	CASSPQPSREGYGYTF	TGTGCCAGCTCACCCCAACCAAGCAGGGAGGGCTATGGCTACACCTTC
TRBD1	TRBJ1-2	TRBV11-2	CASSPTGGLNYGYTF	TGTGCCAGCAGCCCGACAGGGGGCTTAAACTATGGCTACACCTTC
TRBD1	TRBJ1-5	TRBV19	CATSDRGQDGNQPQHF	TGTGCCACTTCGGACAGGGGACAGGACGGCAATCAGCCCCAGCATTTT
NA	TRBJ2-7	TRBV6-5	CASSYTGSYEQYF	TGTGCCAGCAGTTATACAGGCTCCTACGAGCAGTACTTC
NA	TRBJ2-2	TRBV4-3	CASSPVPQGNTGELFF	TGCGCCAGCAGCCCCGTGCCACAGGGGAACACCGGGGAGCTGTTTTTT
TRBD1	TRBJ2-2	TRBV7-7	CASSPRGPGELFF	TGTGCCAGCAGCCCGAGGGGGCCCGGGGAGCTGTTTTTT
NA	TRBJ1-6	TRBV7-2	CASSSYRDNSPLHF	TGTGCCAGCAGCTCATACAGAGATAATTCACCCCTCCACTTT
NA	TRBJ2-5	TRBV6-5	CASRFGARETQYF	TGTGCCAGCAGATTTGGGGCGCGTGAGACCCAGTACTTC
TRBD1	TRBJ1-2	TRBV5-5	CASSLGQGIMDGYTF	TGTGCCAGCAGCTTGGGACAGGGTATAATGGATGGCTACACCTTC
NA	TRBJ1-2	TRBV5-1	CARQAYNYGYTF	TGCGCCAGACAGGCGTATAACTATGGCTACACCTTC
NA	TRBJ2-6	TRBV27	CASSLEGDSGANVLTF	TGTGCCAGCAGTTTAGAGGGTGACTCTGGGGCCAACGTCCTGACTTTC
TRBD1	TRBJ2-7	TRBV28	CASSPGQGRTYEQYF	TGTGCCAGCAGTCCCGGACAGGGGCGTACCTACGAGCAGTACTTC
NA	TRBJ1-1	TRBV4-1	CASSHIDLDMNTEAFF	TGCGCCAGCAGCCACATAGACCTGGACATGAACACTGAAGCTTTCTTT
NA	TRBJ1-1	TRBV2	CASAEVLPVDTEAFF	TGTGCCAGCGCGGAAGTACTCCCTGTGGACACTGAAGCTTTCTTT
TRBD1	TRBJ2-7	TRBV7-6	CASSTGQGLEQYF	TGTGCCAGCAGCACGGGACAGGGTCTGGAGCAGTACTTC